This TCR beta chain derives from a study of CD8+ T cells in alopecia areata. Study information: Treatment of the treated patients consisted of oral tofacitinib, 5 to 10 mg twice daily.

Sequencing relied on a cDNA template that was reverse transcribed from extracted RNA. Measured with immunoSEQ multiplex PCR; TCRdb has only the in-frame clones, and not every one. The sample holds about 94,000 clones; approximately 70% are singletons and the top ten take 17%. Treatment in this sample: oral pan-JAK inhibitor, 5-10 mg twice daily. Punch biopsies of lesional scalp, plus peripheral blood, were taken from alopecia areata patients. The clonotype comes from a human donor with alopecia areata. The source was CD8+ T cells sorted from blood, collected around week 44, from a patient treated with tofacitinib.

This CDR3 reads CASSIDATGTPEAFF. CDR3 coding DNA: TGTGCCAGTAGTATAGATGCGACAGGGACCCCTGAAGCTTTCTTT. This chain links TRBV19 with TRBJ1-1, with TRBD1 matching 7 bases. Germline lookup yields CDR1 LNHDA and CDR2 SQIVND (reference sequence). The CDR3 length is 15 residues. With V trimmed by 0 bases and J by 6 bases, 7 bases remained unmatched.